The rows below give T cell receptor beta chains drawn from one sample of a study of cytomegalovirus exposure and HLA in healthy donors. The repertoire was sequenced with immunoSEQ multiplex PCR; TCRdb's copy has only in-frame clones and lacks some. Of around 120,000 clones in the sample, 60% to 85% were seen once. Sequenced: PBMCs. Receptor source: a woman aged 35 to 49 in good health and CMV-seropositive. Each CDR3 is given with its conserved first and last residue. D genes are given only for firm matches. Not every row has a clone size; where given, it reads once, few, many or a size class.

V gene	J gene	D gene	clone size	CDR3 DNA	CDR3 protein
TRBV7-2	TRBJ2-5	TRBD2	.	TGTGCCAGCAGCTCCCGGCTAGCGGGAGGGCCCGAGACCCAGTACTTC	CASSSRLAGGPETQYF
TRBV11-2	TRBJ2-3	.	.	TGTGCCAGCAGCTTAGAAGGCAGACTAGATACGCAGTATTTT	CASSLEGRLDTQYF
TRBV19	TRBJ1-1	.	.	TGTGCCAGTAGTAGGGGGGGGAGCGGGAGGAGTGAAGCTTTCTTT	CASSRGGSGRSEAFF
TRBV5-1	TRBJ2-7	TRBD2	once	TGCGCCAGCAGCCGTAGCGGGGTGGCCCCCTACGAGCAGTACTTC	CASSRSGVAPYEQYF
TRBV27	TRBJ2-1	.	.	TGTGCCAGCAGTTTATTCCCTACCCCCGCGGAGCAGTTCTTC	CASSLFPTPAEQFF
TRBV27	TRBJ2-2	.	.	TGTGCCAGCAGTTTTTTACAGGGAGACGGCACCGGGGAGCTGTTTTTT	CASSFLQGDGTGELFF
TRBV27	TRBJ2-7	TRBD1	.	TGTGCCAGCAAGAGACAGGGAAGCTCCTACGAGCAGTACTTC	CASKRQGSSYEQYF
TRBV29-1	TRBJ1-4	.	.	TGCAGCGCCGGGGGTTTTGGAAAACTGTTTTTT	CSAGGFGKLFF
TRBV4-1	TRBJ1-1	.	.	TGCGCCAGCAGCCAAGTGGGCAGGGGAAGGGCGGGCACTGAAGCTTTCTTT	CASSQVGRGRAGTEAFF
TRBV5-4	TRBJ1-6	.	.	TGTGCCAGCAGCCCCTCCGGGGTGGGTAATTCACCCCTCCACTTT	CASSPSGVGNSPLHF
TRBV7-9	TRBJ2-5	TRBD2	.	TGTGCCAGCAGCAACGGACTAGCGGGGGTGGAAGAGACCCAGTACTTC	CASSNGLAGVEETQYF
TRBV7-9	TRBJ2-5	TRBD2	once	TGTGCCAGCAGCTCCGTAGACCAAGTCGGACTAGCGATAGGGACCCAGTACTTC	CASSSVDQVGLAIGTQYF
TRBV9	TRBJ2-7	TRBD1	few	TGTGCCAGCAGCGCTCGGACAGGGCATTTCAGTGACGAGCAGTACTTC	CASSARTGHFSDEQYF
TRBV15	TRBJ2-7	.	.	TGTGCCACCAGCAGAGTGCCAGCCTACGAGCAGTACTTC	CATSRVPAYEQYF
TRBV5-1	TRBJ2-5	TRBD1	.	TGCGCCAGCAGCCCGGTACAGGGGGCGGGGGAGACCCAGTACTTC	CASSPVQGAGETQYF
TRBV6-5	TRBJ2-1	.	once	TGTGCCAGCAGTTACAGCCTGAGGGTTAGTTACAATGAGCAGTTCTTC	CASSYSLRVSYNEQFF
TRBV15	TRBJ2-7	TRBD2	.	TGTGCCACCAGCAGAGGAGATAGCGGGAGGTGGAAGTACTTC	CATSRGDSGRWKYF
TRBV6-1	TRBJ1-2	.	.	TGTGCCAGCAGTGAACGTCGAGGCTATGGCTACACCTTC	CASSERRGYGYTF
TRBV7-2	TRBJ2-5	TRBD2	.	TGTGCCAGCAGCTTGAGCGGGGGTTGGGAGACCCAGTACTTC	CASSLSGGWETQYF
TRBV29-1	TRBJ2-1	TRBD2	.	TGCAGCGTTGAAGATTCGGGGGGGGCGAGCTCCTACAATGAGCAGTTCTTC	CSVEDSGGASSYNEQFF
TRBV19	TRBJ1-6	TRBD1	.	TGTGCCAGTAGACCGGGACAGTATAATTCACCCCTCCACTTT	CASRPGQYNSPLHF
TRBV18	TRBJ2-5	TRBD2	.	TGTGCCAGCTCACCAGGAGCGGGGGGGCACGAGACCCAGTACTTC	CASSPGAGGHETQYF
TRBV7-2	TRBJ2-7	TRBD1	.	TGTGCCAGCAGGAGTCGGTCGGGACAGAACTCCTACGAGCAGTACTTC	CASRSRSGQNSYEQYF
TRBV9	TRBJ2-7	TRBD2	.	TGTGCCAGCAGCCTTGGGGCTAGCGGGTTTTCCTACGAGCAGTACTTC	CASSLGASGFSYEQYF
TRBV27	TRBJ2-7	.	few	TGTGCCAGCAGTACAGGTTCCTACGAGCAGTACTTC	CASSTGSYEQYF
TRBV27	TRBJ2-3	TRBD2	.	TGTGCCAGCAGTGGCCCCACGGCTAGCGGATTCACAGATACGCAGTATTTT	CASSGPTASGFTDTQYF
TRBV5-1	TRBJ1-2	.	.	TGCGCCAGCAGACCAGGGCCTGGGGGGAATGGCTACACCTTC	CASRPGPGGNGYTF
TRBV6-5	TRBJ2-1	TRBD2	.	TGTGCCAGCAGTCCGACTAGCGGGGGAAATGAGCAGTTCTTC	CASSPTSGGNEQFF
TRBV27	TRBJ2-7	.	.	TGTGCCAGCAGTTTTCTCCCGAGAAGCGAGCAGTACTTC	CASSFLPRSEQYF
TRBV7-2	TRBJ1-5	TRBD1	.	TGTGCCAGCAGCCTTGCCCTCGACAGGGGTAATCAGCCCCAGCATTTT	CASSLALDRGNQPQHF
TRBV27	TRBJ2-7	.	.	TGTGCCAGCAGTTTACAGGGTAATTACGAGCAGTACTTC	CASSLQGNYEQYF
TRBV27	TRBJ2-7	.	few	TGTGCCAGCAGTTTAGAGGGATTTGGGTACGAGCAGTACTTC	CASSLEGFGYEQYF
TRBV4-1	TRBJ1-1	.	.	TGCGCCAGCAGCCAAGGGACATCGAGAACTGAAGCTTTCTTT	CASSQGTSRTEAFF
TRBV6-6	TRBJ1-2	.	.	TGTGCCAGCAGTTCCAGTTATGGCTACACCTTC	CASSSSYGYTF
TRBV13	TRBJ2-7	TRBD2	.	TGTGCCAGCAGCCAAAGCGGGAGCGGTCGGTCCTACGAGCAGTACTTC	CASSQSGSGRSYEQYF
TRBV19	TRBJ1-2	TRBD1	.	TGTGCCAGTAGTTCGGGGACAGGGGCCTATGGCTACACCTTC	CASSSGTGAYGYTF
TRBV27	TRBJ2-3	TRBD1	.	TGTGCCAGCAGTCTTCAGGGGGCCGGGACAGATACGCAGTATTTT	CASSLQGAGTDTQYF
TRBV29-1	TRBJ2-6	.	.	TGCAGCGTTGAGGAGACTGGGGCCAACGTCCTGACTTTC	CSVEETGANVLTF
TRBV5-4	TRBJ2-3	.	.	TGTGCCAGCAGCTCATTAGACAGAGAAAACACAGATACGCAGTATTTT	CASSSLDRENTDTQYF
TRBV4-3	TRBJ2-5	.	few	TGCGCCAGCAGCCAAGATCGGAGGAAGACCCAGTACTTC	CASSQDRRKTQYF
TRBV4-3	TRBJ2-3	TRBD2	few	TGCGCCAGCAGCCAAGGCCCGGGAGGAGGGGCAGATACGCAGTATTTT	CASSQGPGGGADTQYF
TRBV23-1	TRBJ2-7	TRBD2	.	TGCGCCAGCAGTCAATCGCGGGGGTACGAGCAGTACTTC	CASSQSRGYEQYF
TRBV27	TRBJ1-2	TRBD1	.	TGTGCCAGCAGTTTAGTTGGGACAGGGGGCGGCTACACCTTC	CASSLVGTGGGYTF
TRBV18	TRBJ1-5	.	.	TGTGCCAGCTCACCGGCAGGTTCTCGCAATCAGCCCCAGCATTTT	CASSPAGSRNQPQHF